This T cell receptor (beta chain) was captured in a study of tumor-infiltrating lymphocytes in primary liver carcinoma. About the study: Men as well as women, aged 30 to 69 years, made up the patients. The tumors ranged from about 4 to 11 cm across and fell within stage T1-T3 N0M0.

The study co-extracted DNA and RNA from 20-30 mg of unsorted bulk tissue. Resecting the tumor surgically was how the patients' primary liver carcinoma was treated. Constant-region priming of about 0.5 ug total RNA yielded TCR beta cDNA. Three rounds of nested multiplex PCR with slightly modified ARM-PCR produced TCR beta libraries. Use of TRBV1-TRBV30 forward primers with a C-beta reverse primer characterized the first two PCR rounds, which lasted around 10 cycles each. TCRdb fed the multiplex PCR reads into MiXCR, producing one record per CDR3 protein. The sample has about 75,000 distinct CDR3 sequences; 69% are singletons. The CDR3 contains 13 residues. Germline CDR1 is MNHEY and CDR2 is SVGAGI.

This receptor was taken from a middle-aged man with primary liver carcinoma and hepatitis B virus infection. Sequencing was performed on tumor-adjacent normal liver tissue. V usage is TRBV6-5 and J usage is TRBJ2-5, with a weak D call TRBD2 (7 bases). The CDR3 DNA sequence: TGTGTCAACACCCTACCGGGGGGCGAGACCCAGTACTTC. Translation gives CVNTLPGGETQYF.